These T cell receptor beta chains were read from a single sample in a study of blood T cells in healthy people across ages. Each CDR3 protein is one row after TCRdb ran MiXCR on the 5' RACE reads. Here the sample spans over a million distinct CDR3 sequences, approximately 63% being singletons. The sample taken for sequencing was blood. The receptors derive from a man younger than 35 in good health. Each CDR3 is given with its conserved first and last residue. D genes are given only for firm matches. Rows give clone size only sometimes, using once, few, many, or a class for an expanded clone.

CDR3 DNA: TGTGCCTGGAGAAGGACAGGGGGCGAAGGGACCCAGTACTTC
CDR3 protein: CAWRRTGGEGTQYF
J gene: TRBJ2-5
D gene: TRBD1
clone size: -
V gene: TRBV30

CDR3 DNA: TGCAGTGCTAGAGAGTGGGGTGTGGACTACGAGCAGTACTTC
CDR3 protein: CSAREWGVDYEQYF
J gene: TRBJ2-7
D gene: -
clone size: -
V gene: TRBV20-1

CDR3 DNA: TGTGCCAGTTCACCCTACAGGGGGTACGCCTACGAGCAGTACTTC
CDR3 protein: CASSPYRGYAYEQYF
J gene: TRBJ2-7
D gene: TRBD1
clone size: -
V gene: TRBV28

CDR3 DNA: TGTGCCAGCAGCCTCCTACCCCAATCCTATAGCGGGGTTTTTGGCGAGCAGTACTTC
CDR3 protein: CASSLLPQSYSGVFGEQYF
J gene: TRBJ2-7
D gene: TRBD2
clone size: -
V gene: TRBV7-2

CDR3 DNA: TGCAGTGCTAGACGGACGAACACTGAAGCTTTCTTT
CDR3 protein: CSARRTNTEAFF
J gene: TRBJ1-1
D gene: -
clone size: few
V gene: TRBV20-1

CDR3 DNA: TGTGCCAGCAGGGGGACTGTTACTAATGAAAAACTGTTTTTT
CDR3 protein: CASRGTVTNEKLFF
J gene: TRBJ1-4
D gene: -
clone size: few
V gene: TRBV25-1

CDR3 DNA: TGTGCCAGCAGCTTAAAGGGGTTGTCTATCGGGGATACGCAGTATTTT
CDR3 protein: CASSLKGLSIGDTQYF
J gene: TRBJ2-3
D gene: -
clone size: -
V gene: TRBV7-9

CDR3 DNA: TGTGCCAGCAGTGCGTTCCGGACCTCAGGGGTGGCCAATCAGCCCCAGCATTTT
CDR3 protein: CASSAFRTSGVANQPQHF
J gene: TRBJ1-5
D gene: -
clone size: -
V gene: TRBV6-2/TRBV6-3

CDR3 DNA: TGTGCCAGCAGCTTAGCGGCCGGGTCGGGTTACTACGAGCAGTACTTC
CDR3 protein: CASSLAAGSGYYEQYF
J gene: TRBJ2-7
D gene: -
clone size: once
V gene: TRBV7-2

CDR3 DNA: TGTGCCAGCAGTTTCGAGCGGGGGGCGAACACCGGGGAGCTGTTTTTT
CDR3 protein: CASSFERGANTGELFF
J gene: TRBJ2-2
D gene: TRBD2
clone size: -
V gene: TRBV6-2/TRBV6-3

CDR3 DNA: TGTGCCAGCAGTGAACCCGAGGGTGGCGAGCAGTACTTC
CDR3 protein: CASSEPEGGEQYF
J gene: TRBJ2-7
D gene: -
clone size: -
V gene: TRBV2

CDR3 DNA: TGTGCCAGCAGAGCTCTTCGGACGGACACTGAAGCTTTCTTT
CDR3 protein: CASRALRTDTEAFF
J gene: TRBJ1-1
D gene: -
clone size: once
V gene: TRBV12-3/TRBV12-4

CDR3 DNA: TGTGCCAGCAGCTTGGTACAGGGGATTTCTGCAGATACGCAGTATTTT
CDR3 protein: CASSLVQGISADTQYF
J gene: TRBJ2-3
D gene: TRBD1
clone size: -
V gene: TRBV7-9

CDR3 DNA: TGTGCCAGCAGCCAAGATGTTACGAGAGGAGAGACCCAGTACTTC
CDR3 protein: CASSQDVTRGETQYF
J gene: TRBJ2-5
D gene: -
clone size: -
V gene: TRBV3-1

CDR3 DNA: TGTGCCAGCAGGCCTCGGGACGGGTGGAAGACCCAGTACTTC
CDR3 protein: CASRPRDGWKTQYF
J gene: TRBJ2-5
D gene: -
clone size: -
V gene: TRBV6-1

CDR3 DNA: TGCAGTGCTCGGGACCGCACAGATACGCAGTATTTT
CDR3 protein: CSARDRTDTQYF
J gene: TRBJ2-3
D gene: -
clone size: few
V gene: TRBV20-1

CDR3 DNA: TGTGCCAGCAGTGGTGGGACTAGCGGTACCTACGAGCAGTACTTC
CDR3 protein: CASSGGTSGTYEQYF
J gene: TRBJ2-7
D gene: TRBD2
clone size: -
V gene: TRBV2